Sequencing of this T cell receptor (beta chain) was carried out in a study of CXCR3-negative and CXCR3-positive naive CD8 T cells. Triplicate sorts, 300,000 or so cells apiece, were made for each CD8+ T cell subset. The CDR3 sequence is 15 residues long. Germline lookup yields CDR1 MNHEY and CDR2 SMNVEV (reference sequence). cDNA libraries for TRB were generated by 5' RACE incorporating UMI labels. TCRdb reworked the 5' RACE reads into one entry per CDR3 protein, no DNA. The listing contains 130,000 or so distinct CDR3 sequences. The TCR originated in a human donor in good health. Some clones in this sample may be carry-over from other donors' samples. Material for sequencing was naive CXCR3- CD8+ T cells from blood. Subset: CD45RO-CCR7+CD27+CD95- naive CD8+ T cells lacking CXCR3 (TNR3-). The chain combines TRBV27 with TRBJ2-3; without DNA, the TCRdb call of TRBD2 cannot be checked. The CDR3 loop is CASSLPAGGPDTQYF.